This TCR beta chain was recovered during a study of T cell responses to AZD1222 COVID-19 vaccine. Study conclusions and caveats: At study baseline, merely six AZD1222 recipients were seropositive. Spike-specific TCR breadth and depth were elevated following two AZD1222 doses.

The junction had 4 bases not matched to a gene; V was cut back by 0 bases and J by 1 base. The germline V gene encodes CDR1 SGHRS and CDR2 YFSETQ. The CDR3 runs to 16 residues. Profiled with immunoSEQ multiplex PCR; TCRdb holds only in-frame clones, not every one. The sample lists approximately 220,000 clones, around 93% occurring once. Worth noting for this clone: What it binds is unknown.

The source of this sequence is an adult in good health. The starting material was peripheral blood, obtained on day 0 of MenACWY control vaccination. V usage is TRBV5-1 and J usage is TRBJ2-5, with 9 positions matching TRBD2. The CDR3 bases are TGCGCCAGCAGCTTGGGTGTGCGGGGGGGCCAAGAGACCCAGTACTTC. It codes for CASSLGVRGGQETQYF.